These T cell receptor beta chains were read from a single sample in a study of T cells after yellow fever vaccination. In TCRdb, the 5' RACE reads were re-called with MiXCR into one record per CDR3 protein. The profile covers 150,000 to 200,000 distinct CDR3 sequences, with roughly 6.2% appearing a single time and just under 3% taken by the ten largest. The material was CD4+ T cells sorted from PBMCs, obtained on the day of the first yellow fever vaccination. The receptors come from a man between 18 and 35 years old who received the YFV17D yellow fever vaccine. Both conserved end residues are part of each CDR3. The D gene is left open where the match is weak. The size of a clone is reported for some rows only, either as once, few or many, or as a class for expanded clones.

clone_size | j_call | v_call | d_call | cdr3_aa | cdr3_nt
- | TRBJ2-1 | TRBV24-1 | - | CATSDVPSYNEQFF | TGTGCCACCAGTGATGTGCCGTCCTACAATGAGCAGTTCTTC
few | TRBJ1-2 | TRBV5-1 | - | CASSLPGRDYGYTF | TGCGCCAGCAGCTTGCCAGGGAGGGACTATGGCTACACCTTC
few | TRBJ2-5 | TRBV9 | - | CASSVGGRGKQETQYF | TGTGCCAGCAGCGTAGGAGGGCGGGGAAAGCAAGAGACCCAGTACTTC
many | TRBJ2-1 | TRBV4-1 | - | CASSHLGRQNNEQFF | TGCGCCAGCAGCCACCTGGGACGGCAAAACAATGAGCAGTTCTTC
many | TRBJ2-3 | TRBV12-3/TRBV12-4 | TRBD2 | CASTSTGGGADTQYF | TGTGCCAGCACCTCTACGGGGGGTGGGGCGGATACGCAGTATTTT
many | TRBJ2-3 | TRBV2 | TRBD1 | CASSARQGPDTQYF | TGTGCCAGCAGTGCTCGACAGGGCCCAGATACGCAGTATTTT
many | TRBJ2-5 | TRBV4-3 | TRBD2 | CASSPSLATETQYF | TGCGCCAGCAGCCCGTCACTAGCGACCGAGACCCAGTACTTC
many | TRBJ1-4 | TRBV18 | TRBD1 | CASSQGQRNEKLFF | TGTGCCAGCTCACAGGGACAGAGGAATGAAAAACTGTTTTTT
few | TRBJ1-2 | TRBV3-1 | - | CASSHPGARGYTF | TGTGCCAGCAGCCATCCGGGGGCGCGTGGCTACACCTTC
many | TRBJ2-2 | TRBV6-2/TRBV6-3 | - | CASSPQWGWGTGELFF | TGTGCCAGCAGCCCGCAGTGGGGTTGGGGTACCGGGGAGCTGTTTTTT
few | TRBJ1-1 | TRBV28 | - | CASSSPGQGWTEAFF | TGTGCCAGCAGTTCCCCGGGACAAGGGTGGACTGAAGCTTTCTTT
- | TRBJ2-7 | TRBV10-1 | - | CASSVGGGYEQYF | TGCGCCAGCAGTGTAGGGGGGGGCTACGAGCAGTACTTC
- | TRBJ1-2 | TRBV5-1 | - | CASSLVNSIYGYTF | TGCGCCAGCAGCTTGGTCAACAGCATCTATGGCTACACCTTC
- | TRBJ2-3 | TRBV23-1 | TRBD2 | CASPNGRGGIHLCTDTQYF | TGCGCCAGCCCTAATGGGCGGGGGGGAATACATTTGTGCACAGATACGCAGTATTTT
many | TRBJ2-3 | TRBV5-1 | - | CASSPSAPSTDTQYF | TGCGCCAGCAGCCCGTCGGCCCCTAGCACAGATACGCAGTATTTT
- | TRBJ2-7 | TRBV7-2 | - | CASSLGYHRQASYEQYF | TGTGCCAGCAGCTTAGGATACCATAGGCAAGCCTCCTACGAGCAGTACTTC
few | TRBJ2-6 | TRBV4-3 | - | CASSQDSGLSGANVLTF | TGCGCCAGCAGCCAAGATTCCGGCCTCTCTGGGGCCAACGTCCTGACTTTC
few | TRBJ2-5 | TRBV5-1 | - | CASSWAGLREETQYF | TGCGCCAGCAGCTGGGCCGGCCTGAGGGAAGAGACCCAGTACTTC
few | TRBJ1-1 | TRBV11-2 | - | CASSLDLGGTEAFF | TGTGCCAGCAGCTTAGATCTCGGGGGTACTGAAGCTTTCTTT
- | TRBJ1-5 | TRBV7-2 | - | CASSLVAGNNQPQHF | TGTGCCAGCAGCTTAGTCGCAGGCAACAATCAGCCCCAGCATTTT
few | TRBJ2-1 | TRBV2 | - | CATTPRLYNEQFF | TGTGCCACCACTCCCAGGCTGTACAATGAGCAGTTCTTC
- | TRBJ2-2 | TRBV28 | - | CASILPPGRANTGELFF | TGTGCCAGCATTTTGCCCCCGGGACGTGCGAACACCGGGGAGCTGTTTTTT
many | TRBJ2-3 | TRBV2 | - | CASSEPDTQYF | TGTGCCAGCAGTGAACCAGATACGCAGTATTTT
few | TRBJ2-1 | TRBV11-3 | - | CASSLHRGNEQFF | TGTGCCAGCAGCCTCCATCGGGGGAATGAGCAGTTCTTC
many | TRBJ2-1 | TRBV7-8 | - | CASSLDFVFLSSYNEQFF | TGTGCCAGCAGCTTAGATTTCGTTTTTTTGAGCTCCTACAATGAGCAGTTCTTC
- | TRBJ2-3 | TRBV20-1 | TRBD1 | CSARTAGGLDTRYF | TGCAGTGCTAGAACGGCAGGGGGCCTAGATACGCGGTATTTT
- | TRBJ2-7 | TRBV12-3/TRBV12-4 | - | CASNKDLPPYEQYF | TGTGCCAGCAACAAAGACCTACCCCCCTACGAGCAGTACTTC
many | TRBJ2-5 | TRBV4-1 | - | CASSRQPGLQETQYF | TGCGCCAGCAGCCGACAACCGGGACTCCAAGAGACCCAGTACTTC
- | TRBJ2-5 | TRBV18 | - | CASSPWTGDQETQYF | TGTGCCAGCTCACCGTGGACTGGCGACCAAGAGACCCAGTACTTC
few | TRBJ2-5 | TRBV4-1 | - | CASKDLGGQETQYF | TGCGCCAGCAAGGACCTCGGAGGCCAAGAGACCCAGTACTTC
few | TRBJ2-6 | TRBV6-5 | - | CASSYQGSGANVLTF | TGTGCCAGCAGTTACCAGGGCTCTGGGGCCAACGTCCTGACTTTC
- | TRBJ1-5 | TRBV6-5 | - | CASSYSGAQNQPQHF | TGTGCCAGCAGTTACTCTGGGGCGCAGAATCAGCCCCAGCATTTT
many | TRBJ2-3 | TRBV20-1 | - | CSGTTSTDTQYF | TGCAGTGGAACAACCAGCACAGATACGCAGTATTTT
many | TRBJ2-1 | TRBV12-3/TRBV12-4 | - | CASRRGSRTESWNEQFF | TGTGCCAGCCGCCGAGGATCTCGGACGGAATCGTGGAATGAGCAGTTCTTC
- | TRBJ1-5 | TRBV5-1 | - | CASSLRRIFSWNQPQHF | TGCGCCAGCAGCTTAAGGAGGATATTTTCGTGGAATCAGCCCCAGCATTTT
many | TRBJ2-3 | TRBV2 | - | CASSERAGISTPSTDTQYF | TGTGCCAGCAGTGAACGGGCCGGGATCTCAACCCCTAGCACAGATACGCAGTATTTT
few | TRBJ2-7 | TRBV15 | TRBD1 | CATSRDRDRVYEQYF | TGTGCCACCAGCAGAGACCGGGACAGGGTTTACGAGCAGTACTTC